Described below is a single TCR beta chain sequence and its context. TCRdb keeps only in-frame clones here, not all; method: immunoSEQ multiplex PCR. Among around 56,000 clones listed, around 91% were seen once. The CDR3 consists of 14 residues. Germline V gene data show CDR1 as SGHRS and CDR2 as YFSETQ. V was clipped by 2 bases and J by 5 bases; unmatched bases: 4. This sample is drawn from a study of T cell changes during pregnancy in multiple sclerosis. Sequencing was performed on peripheral blood, taken after pregnancy. The V call is TRBV5-1, the J call TRBJ2-3; 8 nucleotides line up with TRBD1. This sequence originates from a female donor with multiple sclerosis, enrolled in a pregnancy study. CDR3 residues: CASSFGQGGDTQYF. In DNA form, the CDR3 reads TGCGCCAGCAGCTTTGGACAGGGAGGAGATACGCAGTATTTT.